One sample yielded the 2 T cell receptor beta chains listed below, sequenced in a study of T cells in Graves' hyperthyroidism and ophthalmopathy. Amplification targeted TCR beta CDR3 regions from RNA transcripts. The HTBI primer set was used in a first-round RT-PCR of the TCR CDR3. One entry per CDR3 protein results from TCRdb running MiXCR on the multiplex PCR reads. Here the sample spans around 340,000 distinct CDR3 sequences, around a fifth being singletons. The sample taken for sequencing was blood. These receptors all stem from a woman in her 50s with Graves' hyperthyroidism.

This clonotype was seen many times. This chain links TRBV6-1 with TRBJ1-1; D remains unclear. V was pared by 4 bases and J by 1 base, with 7 bases between. This CDR3 contains 13 residues. Germline-derived CDR1 and CDR2 are MNHNS and SASEGT. CDR3 sequence reads: CASSAVWNTEAFF. For the CDR3, the DNA is TGTGCCAGCAGTGCTGTTTGGAACACTGAAGCTTTCTTT.

In this sample, this clonotype turned up a few times. The chain couples TRBV6-1 to TRBJ1-2, with 7 nucleotides matching TRBD1. Losses at the gene ends were 3 bases for V and 7 bases for J; bases not matched to a gene: 8. CDR3 size: 14 residues. Germline-derived CDR1 and CDR2 are MNHNS and SASEGT. DNA for the CDR3: TGTGCCAGCAGTGATTACAGGGGCCCGGGTGGCTACACCTTC. This encodes CASSDYRGPGGYTF.